This is a list of T cell receptor beta chains from one sample in a study of CD8 T cells in Susac syndrome. TCRdb reprocessed the immunoSEQ multiplex PCR reads with MiXCR, giving one entry per CDR3 protein. This repertoire shows fewer than 300,000 distinct CDR3 sequences, roughly 85% found once; its top ten account for around 0.12%. Material for sequencing was CD8+ T cells from PBMCs. The origin of the receptors is a human donor with multiple sclerosis. Each CDR3 is given with its conserved first and last residue. D genes are given only for firm matches.

d_call	v_call	j_call	cdr3_aa
NA	TRBV5-6	TRBJ1-3	CASSLGRGGGNTIYF
NA	TRBV20-1	TRBJ2-3	CSARDWGDTQYF
NA	TRBV4-1	TRBJ1-6	CASSQGRAANSPLHF
NA	TRBV5-1	TRBJ2-2	CASSYQRVAGELFF
TRBD1	TRBV7-9	TRBJ2-5	CASRKTQGAEETQYF
TRBD2	TRBV6-4	TRBJ2-1	CASSDKAGGYNEQFF
NA	TRBV28	TRBJ2-1	CASTHPFLESSSYNEQFF
NA	TRBV2	TRBJ2-7	CASADYDRTRSYEQYF
NA	TRBV13	TRBJ2-5	CASSLNTETQETQYF
TRBD2	TRBV5-1	TRBJ2-1	CASSWTRGAYNEQFF
NA	TRBV2	TRBJ1-1	CATPPKGNTEAFF
NA	TRBV6-2/TRBV6-3	TRBJ2-1	CASSYLGLRHNEQFF
NA	TRBV4-2	TRBJ1-3	CASRLRESSGNTIYF
NA	TRBV30	TRBJ2-4	CAWSVTGRLAKNIQYF
NA	TRBV28	TRBJ2-7	CASSPFLDSRSEQYF
NA	TRBV4-2	TRBJ2-1	CASSQALQVEGEPEEQFF